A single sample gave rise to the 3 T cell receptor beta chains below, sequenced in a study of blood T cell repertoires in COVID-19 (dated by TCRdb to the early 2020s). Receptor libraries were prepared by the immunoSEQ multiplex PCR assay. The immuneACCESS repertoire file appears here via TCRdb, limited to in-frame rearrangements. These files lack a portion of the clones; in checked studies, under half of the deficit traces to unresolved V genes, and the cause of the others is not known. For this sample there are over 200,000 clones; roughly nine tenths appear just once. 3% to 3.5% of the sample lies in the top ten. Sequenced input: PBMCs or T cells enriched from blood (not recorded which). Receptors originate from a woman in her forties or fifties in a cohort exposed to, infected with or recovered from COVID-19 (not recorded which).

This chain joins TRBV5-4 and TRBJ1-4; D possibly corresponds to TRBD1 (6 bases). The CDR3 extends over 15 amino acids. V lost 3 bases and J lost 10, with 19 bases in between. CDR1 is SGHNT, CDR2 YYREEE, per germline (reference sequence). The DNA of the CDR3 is TGTGCCAGCAGCTCGCTCGAGGGGGGGCCTGCAAAACTGTTTTTT. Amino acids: CASSSLEGGPAKLFF.

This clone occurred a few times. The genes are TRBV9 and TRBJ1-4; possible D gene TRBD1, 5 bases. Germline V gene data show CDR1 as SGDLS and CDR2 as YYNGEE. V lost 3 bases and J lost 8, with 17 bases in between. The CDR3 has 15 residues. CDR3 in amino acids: CASSGSTGVQEKLFF. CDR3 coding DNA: TGTGCCAGCAGCGGTAGCACAGGAGTCCAAGAAAAACTGTTTTTT.

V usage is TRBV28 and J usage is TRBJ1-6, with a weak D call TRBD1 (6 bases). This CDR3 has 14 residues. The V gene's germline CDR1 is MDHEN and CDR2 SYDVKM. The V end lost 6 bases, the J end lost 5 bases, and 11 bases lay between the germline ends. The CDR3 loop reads CASRTGTHNSPLHF. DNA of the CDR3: TGTGCCAGCAGAACCGGGACACATAATTCACCCCTCCACTTT.